The following is a T cell receptor beta chain sequence with its context. The TCR beta sequencing libraries came from UMI-labeled 5' RACE. Using the 5' RACE reads, TCRdb records one entry per CDR3 protein without DNA. Recorded for this sample: under 6,000 distinct CDR3 sequences. These data originate in a study of human CD8 memory T cell subsets. The germline gives CDR1 PRHDT, CDR2 FYEKMQ (reference sequence). This CDR3 region has 16 residues. The clonotype comes from a human donor in good health. The chain employs TRBV13 and TRBJ2-1. Sequencing input: CD8+ effector memory T cells (TEM) sorted from PBMCs. Subset denoted: effector memory CD8 T cells, CCR7- CD45RO+ CD95+. CDR3 protein: CASSQINSIAYNEQFF.